These 22 T cell receptor beta chains originate from one sample sequenced in a study of shared clonotypes between healthy human individuals. TCRdb's table, derived via immunoSEQ multiplex PCR, lists solely in-frame clones and lacks some. The sample includes about 2.1 million clones, roughly 91% of them seen just once. Naive CD8 populations comprised CD45RO-negative cells positively selected for CCR7, excluding terminally differentiated effector memory CD45RA+ cells. What was sequenced was naive CD8+ T cells from PBMCs. Receptors were obtained from a man younger than 35 in good health. Some clones in this sample may be carry-over from other donors' samples.

This chain uses TRBV4-3 with TRBJ2-2; D remains ambiguous. Germline CDR1 reads LGHNA; CDR2 reads YSLEER. This CDR3 has 12 amino acids. The V gene lost 2 bases and the J gene lost 9 bases, with 7 bases spanning the gap. CDR3 residues: CASSQMGRELFF. The CDR3 DNA is TGCGCCAGCAGCCAAATGGGGAGGGAGCTGTTTTTT.

V is TRBV12-5 and J is TRBJ2-2, with 11 bases lining up with TRBD1. The CDR3 has 16 residues. V lost 5 bases, J lost 6 bases, and 8 bases stayed unmatched. Germline V gene lookup returns CDR1 LGHNT and CDR2 FRNRAP. CDR3 amino acids: CASGPGQGALAGELFF. The CDR3 region has the DNA TGTGCTAGTGGTCCTGGACAGGGGGCTTTAGCCGGGGAGCTGTTTTTT.

The CDR3 bases are TGTGCCAGCAGCTTTAGCGGGAGCTCCTACAATGAGCAGTTCTTC. Residues: CASSFSGSSYNEQFF. The chain recombines TRBV5-5 with TRBJ2-1; TRBD2 matches at 9 bases. The CDR3 totals 15 residues. The V and J ends lost 2 bases and 0 bases, in that order; junction bases with no gene match: 0. CDR1 and CDR2 (germline): SGHKS, YYEKEE (reference sequence).

The chain employs TRBV25-1 and TRBJ1-1, with 7 positions matching TRBD1. Germline V lookup: CDR1 MGHDK, CDR2 SYGVNS. J gave up 1 base and V 4 bases, and 9 bases lay outside the gene matches. The CDR3 extends over 16 amino acids. In DNA form, the CDR3 reads TGTGCCAGCAGTGGCATCAACAGGGGCCCGAACACTGAAGCTTTCTTT. Protein product: CASSGINRGPNTEAFF.

This chain connects TRBV5-1 to TRBJ2-4; 8 bases are a match to TRBD1. Germline V gene sequence: CDR1 SGHRS, CDR2 YFSETQ. Trimming at V came to 4 bases and at J to 9 bases, leaving 9 bases not matched to a gene. The CDR3 extends over 14 amino acids. The CDR3 coding sequence is TGCGCCAGCAGCCCAGGACAGGGCGGTAGCATTCAGTACTTC. Its protein product is CASSPGQGGSIQYF.

The gene calls are TRBV4-3 and TRBJ1-2; D remains unclear. Trimming shortened V by 1 base and J by 0 bases, and 9 bases separated the two germline ends. Germline assignment: CDR1 LGHNA and CDR2 YSLEER. The CDR3 has 15 residues. CDR3 bases: TGCGCCAGCAGCCAAGGACCGATAGCTAACTATGGCTACACCTTC. Encoded protein: CASSQGPIANYGYTF.

This chain joins TRBV5-5 and TRBJ2-2; D possibly corresponds to TRBD1 (5 bases). Trimming cost V 4 bases and J 0 bases, with 13 bases left between them. The V gene's germline CDR1 is SGHKS and CDR2 YYEKEE (reference sequence). The CDR3 extends over 16 amino acids. The CDR3 DNA follows: TGTGCCAGCAGCGACCAGGGTAGAGCGAACACCGGGGAGCTGTTTTTT. Protein product: CASSDQGRANTGELFF.

The chain uses TRBV7-2 and TRBJ2-5, with D possibly TRBD2 on 6 matching bases. The CDR3 has 17 amino acids. The V gene lost 0 bases and the J gene lost 5 bases, with 19 bases spanning the gap. Germline V gene sequence: CDR1 SGHTA, CDR2 FQGNSA. In DNA form, the CDR3 reads TGTGCCAGCAGCTTAGCGGTCCGTTGGGGGGTACACGAGACCCAGTACTTC. Translation gives CASSLAVRWGVHETQYF.

The rearrangement links TRBV27 to TRBJ1-2, with 7 bases that match TRBD1. With 5 bases clipped from V and 7 bases from J, the junction kept 10 bases outside the gene matches. The CDR3 spans 14 residues. Per germline, CDR1 MNHEY and CDR2 SMNVEV (reference sequence). The chain's CDR3 is CASSARGSFAGYTF. DNA of the CDR3: TGTGCCAGCAGTGCCAGGGGGTCGTTTGCTGGCTACACCTTC.

This clone was counted once. This sequence joins TRBV28 and TRBJ2-1, with 11 bases lining up with TRBD2. The germline V gene encodes CDR1 MDHEN and CDR2 SYDVKM. The length of the CDR3 is 16 residues. The J segment lost 7 bases and the V segment lost 6 bases, leaving 11 bases of the junction unmatched. The CDR3 protein is CASRPRVAGGSNEQFF. CDR3 nucleotide sequence: TGTGCCAGCAGGCCCCGAGTAGCGGGAGGGTCAAATGAGCAGTTCTTC.

This rearrangement joins TRBV28 to TRBJ2-2; the D is unclear. The germline V gene encodes CDR1 MDHEN and CDR2 SYDVKM. V was trimmed by 10 bases and J by 3 bases, leaving 15 bases between them. The CDR3 is 14 amino acids. CDR3 amino acids: CATQAGLDTGELFF. In DNA, the CDR3 is TGTGCCACCCAAGCCGGCTTGGACACCGGGGAGCTGTTTTTT.

The rearrangement links TRBV7-6 to TRBJ1-2; 7 positions match TRBD1. This CDR3 spans 18 amino acids. CDR1 is SGHVS and CDR2 is FNYEAQ in the germline V gene. The V segment lost 3 bases and the J segment 0 bases; nucleotides outside the gene matches: 13. CDR3 residues: CASSFYGDSGTTNYGYTF. CDR3 nucleotide sequence: TGTGCCAGCAGCTTTTATGGGGACAGTGGGACCACTAACTATGGCTACACCTTC.

J is TRBJ2-1 and V is TRBV7-8; D not certain. V lost 7 bases and J 5 bases, leaving 12 bases between the germline ends. The CDR3 extends over 13 amino acids. Looked up from germline, CDR1 is SGHVS and CDR2 is FQNEAQ. The CDR3 loop is CASMSALHNEQFF. The CDR3 nucleotides are TGTGCCAGCATGAGCGCACTCCACAATGAGCAGTTCTTC.

This clone was seen once. The J gene is TRBJ2-6, the V gene TRBV25-1; D is perhaps TRBD2 (6 bases). The V end lost 8 bases, the J end lost 4 bases, and 12 bases lay between the germline ends. The CDR3 runs 14 residues. CDR1 and CDR2 (germline): MGHDK, SYGVNS. The CDR3 nucleotides are TGTGCCAGCCAAGGAGGGCACGGGGCCAACGTCCTGACTTTC. It yields the protein CASQGGHGANVLTF. The full variable domain, in which reference TRBV25-1 and TRBJ2-6 provide the parts outside the CDR3, is EADIYQTPRYLVIGTGKKITLECSQTMGHDKMYWYQQDPGMELHLIHYSYGVNSTEKGDLSSESTVSRIRTEHFPLTLESARPSHTSQYLCASQGGHGANVLTFGAGSRLTVL.

This clone has a handful of counts. The chain carries TRBV30 and TRBJ1-1; the D is unclear. V lost 3 bases and J lost 3, with 8 bases in between. Per germline, CDR1 GTSNPN and CDR2 SVGIG (reference sequence). This CDR3 is built from 12 residues. The CDR3 here is CAWSPSHTEAFF. The CDR3 nucleotides are TGTGCCTGGAGCCCATCGCACACTGAAGCTTTCTTT.

The chain combines TRBV5-1 with TRBJ2-1, with 11 bases aligning to TRBD2. J gave up 5 bases and V 0 bases, and 7 bases lay outside the gene matches. The germline CDR1 and CDR2 sequences are SGHRS and YFSETQ. This CDR3 has 17 residues. CDR3 DNA sequence: TGCGCCAGCAGCTTGGTAGCGGGAGGGCGGGCCAACAATGAGCAGTTCTTC. Translating gives CASSLVAGGRANNEQFF.

The chain employs TRBV29-1 and TRBJ2-7; possibly TRBD2 for D (6 bases). This CDR3 has 12 amino acids. V lost 6 bases, J lost 7 bases, and 16 bases lay in between. Germline V gene lookup returns CDR1 SQVTM and CDR2 ANQGSEA. CDR3 in amino acids: CSVPTTAGEQYF. The CDR3 nucleotides read TGCAGCGTCCCGACAACGGCGGGGGAGCAGTACTTC.

The chain links TRBV2 to TRBJ2-3; the match to TRBD2 covers 12 bases. This CDR3 comprises 14 residues. CDR1 and CDR2 from the germline V gene are SNHLY and FYNNEI. The trim removed 8 bases at V and 4 bases at J, leaving 4 bases unmatched. DNA of the CDR3: TGTGCCAGCTTCCTAGCGGGAGGGTCAGATACGCAGTATTTT. Its translation is CASFLAGGSDTQYF.

V is TRBV6-6 and J is TRBJ1-3; 7 bases are a match to TRBD1. The CDR3 is made up of 14 amino acids. V lost 6 bases to trimming and J lost 4 bases; unmatched junction nucleotides: 6. Germline lookup yields CDR1 MNHNY and CDR2 SVGAGI (reference sequence). CDR3 in amino acids: CASRGGTAGNTIYF. The CDR3 DNA sequence: TGTGCCAGCAGGGGGGGGACAGCAGGAAACACCATATATTTT.

A single count supports this clone. The chain uses TRBV27 and TRBJ2-2, with 12 bases fitting TRBD1. Germline lookup yields CDR1 MNHEY and CDR2 SMNVEV (reference sequence). There are 17 residues in the CDR3. V was clipped by 6 bases and J by 6 bases; unmatched bases: 11. CDR3 region: CASSITPGQGAAGELFF. In DNA, the CDR3 is TGTGCCAGCAGCATCACCCCGGGACAGGGGGCTGCCGGGGAGCTGTTTTTT.

The V and J genes are TRBV27 and TRBJ1-2; TRBD1 matches 7 bases. Germline assignment: CDR1 MNHEY and CDR2 SMNVEV (reference sequence). This CDR3 spans 14 amino acids. The J segment lost 3 bases and the V segment lost 6 bases, leaving 7 bases of the junction unmatched. CDR3 loop: CASSPTGTDYGYTF. The CDR3 nucleotides are TGTGCCAGCAGCCCGACAGGGACGGACTATGGCTACACCTTC.

CDR3 in amino acids: CSVEGGPLLRPGELFF. The CDR3 nucleotides are TGCAGCGTTGAAGGGGGTCCGCTTTTGAGGCCCGGGGAGCTGTTTTTT. The J gene is TRBJ2-2, the V gene TRBV29-1; D is undetermined. Trimming cost V 1 base and J 6 bases, with 18 bases left between them. CDR1 is SQVTM and CDR2 is ANQGSEA in the germline V gene. CDR3 length: 16 residues.